This T cell receptor (beta chain) was identified in a study of T cell responses to AZD1222 COVID-19 vaccine. Overall study context: Pooling of second doses given at about 4 or about 12 weeks was done. General study findings and limits: A reported finding is that nearly half of spike-specific TCRs target unmutated variant regions. The breadth and depth of Spike-specific TCRs increased once two AZD1222 doses had been given.

The method was immunoSEQ multiplex PCR; TCRdb's version includes in-frame clones alone and lacks a portion of them. Of more than 100,000 clones in the sample, around nine tenths were seen once. A remark on this clone: What it binds is unknown.

The CDR3 totals 17 residues. V lost 2 bases and J 1 base, leaving 17 bases between the germline ends. CDR1 and CDR2 from the germline V gene are MNHEY and SMNVEV (reference sequence). Sequenced here: peripheral blood, sampled on day 0 of AZD1222 vaccination. The source is an adult in good health. The chain carries TRBV27 and TRBJ1-2; TRBD1 might be the D (6 bases). As DNA, the CDR3 is TGTGCCAGCAGTTTAATCGGGCTACAGGGTTTTAACTATGGCTACACCTTC. It codes for CASSLIGLQGFNYGYTF.